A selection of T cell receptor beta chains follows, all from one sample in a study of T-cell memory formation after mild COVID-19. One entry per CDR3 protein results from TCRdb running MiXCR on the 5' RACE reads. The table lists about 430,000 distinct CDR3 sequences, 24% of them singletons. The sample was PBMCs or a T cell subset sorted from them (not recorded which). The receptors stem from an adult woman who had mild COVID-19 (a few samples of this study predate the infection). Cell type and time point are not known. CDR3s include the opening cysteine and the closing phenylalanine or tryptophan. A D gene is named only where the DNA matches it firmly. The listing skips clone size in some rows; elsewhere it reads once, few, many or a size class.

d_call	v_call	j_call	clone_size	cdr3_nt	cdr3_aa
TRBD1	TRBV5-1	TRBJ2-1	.	TGCGCCAGCAGCTTGGCGGACAGGCCCTACAATGAGCAGTTCTTC	CASSLADRPYNEQFF
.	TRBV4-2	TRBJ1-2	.	TGTGCCAGCAGCCAAGATTTGGACAGTAGCTATGGCTACACCTTC	CASSQDLDSSYGYTF
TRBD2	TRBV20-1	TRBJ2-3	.	TGCAGTGCTAGGAGGTCGGCGGGAGTTGAAGATACGCAGTATTTT	CSARRSAGVEDTQYF
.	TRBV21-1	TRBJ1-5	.	TGTGCCAGCAGCAAAAAATCCCCGGACAGGGGCCACAATCAGCCCCAGCATTTT	CASSKKSPDRGHNQPQHF
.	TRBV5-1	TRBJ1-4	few	TGCGCCAGCAGCTTCCGGGACCAAAATAATGAAAAACTGTTTTTT	CASSFRDQNNEKLFF
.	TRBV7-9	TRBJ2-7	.	TGTGCCAGCAGCCACACAGTGTACGAGCAGTACTTC	CASSHTVYEQYF
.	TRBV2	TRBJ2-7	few	TGTGCCAGCAGGTCCTCCGGGGCTCAATACGAGCAGTACTTC	CASRSSGAQYEQYF
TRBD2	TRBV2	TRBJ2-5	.	TGTGCCAGCGGGGAGGGCCAAGAGACCCAGTACTTC	CASGEGQETQYF
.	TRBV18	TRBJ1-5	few	TGTGCCAGCTCCCTTGCGGTTAGCAATCAGCCCCAGCATTTT	CASSLAVSNQPQHF
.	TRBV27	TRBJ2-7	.	TGTGCCAGCAGTTGGGGGGCTGGCTACGAGCAGTACTTC	CASSWGAGYEQYF
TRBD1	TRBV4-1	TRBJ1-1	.	TGCGCCAGCAGCCAGGGACAGGGGGTTGAAGCTTTCTTT	CASSQGQGVEAFF
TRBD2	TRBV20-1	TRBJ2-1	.	TGCAGTGCTAGAAGGCGGGAGGCGCGTTATTTAGACAATGAGCAGTTCTTC	CSARRREARYLDNEQFF
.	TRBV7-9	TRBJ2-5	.	TGTGCCAGCAGCTTGGGCCATAGCGGTGGAGAGACCCAGTACTTC	CASSLGHSGGETQYF
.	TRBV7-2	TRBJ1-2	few	TGTGCCAGCAGGAACTACGACGGGGGACCTTCAACCTTC	CASRNYDGGPSTF
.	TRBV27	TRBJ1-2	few	TGTGCCAGCAGTTTAAACTTTGAGGGGTATGGCTACACCTTC	CASSLNFEGYGYTF
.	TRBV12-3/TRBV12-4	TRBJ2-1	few	TGTGCCAACGATGAGCAGTTCTTC	CANDEQFF
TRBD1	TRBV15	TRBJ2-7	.	TGTGCCACCAGCACCCGGACAGGGGGTCTCGAGCAGTACTTC	CATSTRTGGLEQYF
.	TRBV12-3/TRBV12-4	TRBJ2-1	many	TGTGCCAGCAGTTTAGATCTTGGGAGACTAGGAAATGAGCAGTTCTTC	CASSLDLGRLGNEQFF
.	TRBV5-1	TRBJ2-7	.	TGCGCCAGCAGCCGGCACGATGGGACCCACGAGCAGTACTTC	CASSRHDGTHEQYF
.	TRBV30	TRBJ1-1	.	TGTGCCTGGAGTAAAGGGGGAGACACTGAAGCTTTCTTT	CAWSKGGDTEAFF
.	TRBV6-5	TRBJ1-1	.	TGTGCCAGCAGACAGAGGAACACTGAAGCTTTCTTT	CASRQRNTEAFF
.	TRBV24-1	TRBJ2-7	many	TGTGCCACCAGTGACCAAAGAGGGCACGAGCAGTACTTC	CATSDQRGHEQYF
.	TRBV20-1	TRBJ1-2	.	TGCAGCAACCAAAAGACACAGGGATGGGGCTACACCTTC	CSNQKTQGWGYTF
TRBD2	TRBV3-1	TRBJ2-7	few	TGTGCCAGCAGCCAGGCCGGGACTAGCGGGAGCAACGAGCAGTACTTC	CASSQAGTSGSNEQYF
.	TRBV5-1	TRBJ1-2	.	TGCGCCAGCAGCTGGCGAGACCCTAACTATGGCTACACCTTC	CASSWRDPNYGYTF
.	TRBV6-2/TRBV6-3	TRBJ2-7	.	TGTGCCAGCGACCGACAGGGAGGGCACTACGAGCAGTACTTC	CASDRQGGHYEQYF
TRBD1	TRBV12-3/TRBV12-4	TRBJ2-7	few	TGTGCCAGCAGTTCCCCCGGGACAGGTACCTACGAGCAGTACTTC	CASSSPGTGTYEQYF
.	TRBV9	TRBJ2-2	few	TGTGCCAGCAGCGTAGAACGTTCCCTGAACACCGGGGAGCTGTTTTTT	CASSVERSLNTGELFF
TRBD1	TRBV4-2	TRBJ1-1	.	TGTGCCAGCAGCCATGGGGACAGTCTTGGCGCTGAAGCTTTCTTT	CASSHGDSLGAEAFF
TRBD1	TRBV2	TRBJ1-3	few	TGTGCCAGCAGTGACCAGACAGGGGGTGGAAACACCATATATTTT	CASSDQTGGGNTIYF
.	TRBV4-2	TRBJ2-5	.	TGTGCCAGCAGCCCTTCCAGCGGGTACCAAGAGACCCAGTACTTC	CASSPSSGYQETQYF
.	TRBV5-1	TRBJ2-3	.	TGCGCCAGCAGTAATGGAGATGCAGATACGCAGTATTTT	CASSNGDADTQYF
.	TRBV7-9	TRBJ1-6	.	TGTGCCAGCAGCTTAGGGTCCTCACCCCTCCACTTT	CASSLGSSPLHF
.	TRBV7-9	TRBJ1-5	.	TGTGCCAGCAGCTTAAGCCTTGTCAACCAGCCCCAGCATTTT	CASSLSLVNQPQHF
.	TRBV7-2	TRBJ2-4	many	TGTGCCAGCAGCTTAGGTTTGGGGGAATCCAAAAACATTCAGTACTTC	CASSLGLGESKNIQYF
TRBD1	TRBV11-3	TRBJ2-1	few	TGTGCCAGCAGCTTAGATGACTCAGGGGGAAGGGAGCAGTTCTTC	CASSLDDSGGREQFF
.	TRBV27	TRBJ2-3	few	TGTGCCACCCAACTTCTAGGGGGGTTGACAGATACGCAGTATTTT	CATQLLGGLTDTQYF
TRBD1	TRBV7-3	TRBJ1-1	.	TGTGCCAGCAGCTCATCCCTGACAGGGGGGACTGAAGCTTTCTTT	CASSSSLTGGTEAFF
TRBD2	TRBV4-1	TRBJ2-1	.	TGCGCCAGCAGCCAAGATCGGACTAGCGGGGGGGCCTACAATGAGCAGTTCTTC	CASSQDRTSGGAYNEQFF
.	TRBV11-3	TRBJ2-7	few	TGTGCCAGCAGCTTGAGGGCCTCACGGGAGCAGTACTTC	CASSLRASREQYF
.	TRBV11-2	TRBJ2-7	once	TGTGCCAGCAGCTTAGATCTGGTGATTACATTC	CASSLDLVITF
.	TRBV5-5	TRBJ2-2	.	TGTGCCAGCAGCTCTTCGGGGGGCGCCACCGGGGAGCTGTTTTTT	CASSSSGGATGELFF
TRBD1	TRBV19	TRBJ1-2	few	TGTGCCAGTAGTATAGTAGGGGGCGCCAGCTATGGCTACACCTTC	CASSIVGGASYGYTF
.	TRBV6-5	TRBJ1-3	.	TGTGCCAGCGCGAGGGCTCCTGGAAACACCATATATTTT	CASARAPGNTIYF
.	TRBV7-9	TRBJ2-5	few	TGTGCCAGCAGCTTAGTTACTGGGGAGACCCAGTACTTC	CASSLVTGETQYF
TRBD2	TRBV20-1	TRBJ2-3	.	TGCAGTGGACAGGTCTGGCGGGGGGAATCAGATACGCAGTATTTT	CSGQVWRGESDTQYF
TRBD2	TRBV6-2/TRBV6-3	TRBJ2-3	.	TGTGCCAGCAGAACGGCACTAGCGGGCGTATTCACAGATACGCAGTATTTT	CASRTALAGVFTDTQYF
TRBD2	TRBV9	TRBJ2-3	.	TGTGCCAGCAGCGTAGCACAGGGACTAGCGGACACAGATACGCAGTATTTT	CASSVAQGLADTDTQYF
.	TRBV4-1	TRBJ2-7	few	TGCGCCAGCAGCCAAGATTCCCTAGGAGGATCCTACGAGCAGTACTTC	CASSQDSLGGSYEQYF
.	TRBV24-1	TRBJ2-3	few	TGTGCCACCAGTGATGCGGGTCCTAGCACAGATACGCAGTATTTT	CATSDAGPSTDTQYF
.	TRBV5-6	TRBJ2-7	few	TGTGCCAGCAGCTTGAGATTAGCCGAAATCTACGAGCAGTACTTC	CASSLRLAEIYEQYF